The 18 T cell receptor beta chains given below trace back to one sample, sequenced in a study of T cells in Graves' hyperthyroidism and ophthalmopathy. Amplification of TCR beta CDR3 regions was performed using RNA transcripts as template. First-round RT-PCR with HTBI primers amplified the TCR CDR3 region. TCRdb re-analysed the multiplex PCR reads in MiXCR, keeping a single row per CDR3 protein. The table shows approximately 690,000 distinct CDR3 sequences, with less than 25% occurring only once. Sequencing was done on a sample of blood. The receptors were gathered from a man under 40 with Graves' ophthalmopathy.

This clonotype was counted only a few times. The CDR3 coding sequence is TGTGCCTGGAGTGCCAGCGGGAGGGCCGGGTACAATGAGCAGTTCTTC. Its protein is CAWSASGRAGYNEQFF. V and J are TRBV30 and TRBJ2-1, with 10 bases aligning to TRBD2. V trimming: 1 base; J trimming: 4 bases; junction bases outside the gene matches: 7. Germline lookup yields CDR1 GTSNPN and CDR2 SVGIG (reference sequence). The CDR3 spans 16 residues. The complete variable domain, with remaining parts taken from reference TRBV30 and TRBJ2-1, reads SQTIHQWPATLVQPVGSPLSLECTVEGTSNPNLYWYRQAAGRGLQLLFYSVGIGQISSEVPQNLSASRPQDRQFILSSKKLLLSDSGFYLCAWSASGRAGYNEQFFGPGTRLTVL.

This clonotype has more than one count but fewer than ten. This rearrangement joins TRBV5-5 to TRBJ2-2; 9 nucleotides align to TRBD2. The CDR3 totals 19 residues. J was trimmed by 5 bases and V by 4 bases; bases with no gene match: 18. In germline, CDR1 is SGHKS, CDR2 YYEKEE (reference sequence). The DNA for the CDR3 is TGTGCCAGCAGCACTCCGGGGGTAATAGCGGGAGCGGAAACCGGGGAGCTGTTTTTT. Translated, it gives CASSTPGVIAGAETGELFF.

At least ten counts were recorded for this clonotype. The chain has TRBV5-1 and TRBJ2-7; 10 bases line up with TRBD1. This CDR3 is built from 17 residues. V shed 4 bases, J shed 8 bases, and the junction held 18 bases outside the gene matches. The germline gives CDR1 SGHRS, CDR2 YFSETQ. CDR3 bases: TGCGCCAGCAGCAAAGAGGTACCGGGACAGGGGATTTGGAAGCAGTACTTC. This codes for CASSKEVPGQGIWKQYF.

This clonotype was detected many times. CDR3 coding DNA: TGTGCCAGCAGTTACTCGCCAGGGGCCAACACCGGGGAGCTGTTTTTT. Protein sequence: CASSYSPGANTGELFF. The chain carries TRBV6-5 and TRBJ2-2; weak D call: TRBD1 (6 bases). There are 16 residues in the CDR3. CDR1 is MNHEY, CDR2 SVGAGI, per germline. The ends were cut back, 0 bases at V and 2 bases at J, with 10 bases in the middle.

The chain carries TRBV7-9 and TRBJ1-1; 7 nucleotides align to TRBD1. Trimming cost V 6 bases and J 3 bases; bases outside gene matches: 13. The CDR3 runs to 16 residues. Germline CDR1 is SEHNR and CDR2 is FQNEAQ (reference sequence). Here the CDR3 DNA reads TGTGCCAGCAGGTCCTCTAAGGGGGCGAAGGACACTGAAGCTTTCTTT. This gives the protein CASRSSKGAKDTEAFF.

The chain links TRBV20-1 to TRBJ2-7; 8 nucleotides agree with TRBD2. V trimming: 2 bases; J trimming: 0 bases; junction bases outside the gene matches: 6. The CDR3 has 15 amino acids. The germline V gene has CDR1 DFQATT and CDR2 SNEGSKA (reference sequence). DNA for the CDR3: TGCAGTGCTAGACCCGGTGGGACTAGCTCCTACGAGCAGTACTTC. This encodes CSARPGGTSSYEQYF.

This clonotype was detected ten times or more. This sequence joins TRBV7-2 and TRBJ2-7; perhaps TRBD2 as D (5 bases). This CDR3 contains 15 residues. V was pared by 1 base and J by 0 bases, with 10 bases between. Germline loops: CDR1 SGHTA, CDR2 FQGNSA. The CDR3 sequence is CASSLGWESSYEQYF. Written as DNA, the CDR3 is TGTGCCAGCAGCTTAGGGTGGGAGAGCTCCTACGAGCAGTACTTC.

This clonotype was observed at least ten times. This chain uses TRBV27 with TRBJ1-1; D call uncertain. The CDR3 has 14 amino acids. Trimming took off 3 bases at V and 6 bases at J, with 14 bases between the two ends. Per the germline V gene, CDR1 is MNHEY and CDR2 is SMNVEV (reference sequence). CDR3 DNA sequence: TGTGCCAGCAGTTTGCGCGGGGTGGGTGCTGAAGCTTTCTTT. Its translation: CASSLRGVGAEAFF.

The CDR3, as DNA: TGTGCCTGGAGTGTACCCTCGCACCTTAACTATGGCTACACCTTC. This translates into CAWSVPSHLNYGYTF. The gene calls are TRBV30 and TRBJ1-2; no clear D gene. Germline CDR1 reads GTSNPN; CDR2 reads SVGIG (reference sequence). Deletions cut 0 bases from V and 1 base from J, with 12 bases between. The length of the CDR3 is 15 residues.

The CDR3 protein is CAAGDGKLNQPQHF. The CDR3 bases are TGTGCCGCCGGGGACGGAAAGCTGAATCAGCCCCAGCATTTT. V usage is TRBV10-3 and J usage is TRBJ1-5, with D possibly TRBD1 on 5 matching bases. Germline V gene data show CDR1 as ENHRY and CDR2 as SYGVKD. V shed 11 bases and J shed 4 bases, with 18 bases lying between them. The length of the CDR3 is 14 residues.

There are many counts of this clonotype. This rearrangement joins TRBV3-1 to TRBJ2-7; 9 bases align to TRBD1. In germline, CDR1 is LGHDT, CDR2 YNNKEL (reference sequence). The CDR3 is made up of 14 amino acids. After removal of 3 bases from V and 2 bases from J, the junction contained 2 bases not matched to a gene. CDR3: CASSQWDRAYEQYF. In nucleotides, the CDR3 is TGTGCCAGCAGCCAGTGGGACAGGGCCTACGAGCAGTACTTC.

V and J are TRBV19 and TRBJ1-5; D possibly corresponds to TRBD1 (5 bases). V shed 3 bases and J shed 7 bases, with 13 bases lying between them. From germline, CDR1 is LNHDA and CDR2 SQIVND (reference sequence). The CDR3 has 14 amino acids. The CDR3 here is CASSINAGWQPQHF. The CDR3 DNA reads TGTGCCAGTAGTATTAACGCAGGGTGGCAGCCCCAGCATTTT. Using reference TRBV19 and TRBJ1-5 for the parts outside the CDR3, the full variable domain is DGGITQSPKYLFRKEGQNVTLSCEQNLNHDAMYWYRQDPGQGLRLIYYSQIVNDFQKGDIAEGYSVSREKKESFPLTVTSAQKNPTAFYLCASSINAGWQPQHFGDGTRLSIL.

This clonotype occurred a few times. The chain couples TRBV4-3 to TRBJ1-4, with D possibly being TRBD1 (5 bases). Deletions cut 3 bases from V and 0 bases from J, with 11 bases between. The CDR3 consists of 16 residues. CDR1 LGHNA and CDR2 YSLEER come from the germline V gene. Here the CDR3 reads CASSQTPGTTNEKLFF. In DNA form, the CDR3 reads TGCGCCAGCAGCCAGACTCCAGGGACAACTAATGAAAAACTGTTTTTT.

This clonotype was detected only a few times. The V gene is TRBV28, the J gene TRBJ2-6; TRBD1 is a possible D gene (7 bases). Germline assignment: CDR1 MDHEN and CDR2 SYDVKM. CDR3 length: 19 residues. The V end lost 3 bases, the J end lost 1 base, and 19 bases lay between the germline ends. In DNA form, the CDR3 reads TGTGCCAGCAGTTTCTGGCAGGGGGGAGTGTATTCTGGGGCCAACGTCCTGACTTTC. Residues: CASSFWQGGVYSGANVLTF.

The V call is TRBV27, the J call TRBJ2-1, with 12 bases fitting TRBD2. The J segment lost 10 bases and the V segment lost 5 bases, leaving 6 bases of the junction unmatched. Germline V CDR1 and CDR2: MNHEY, SMNVEV (reference sequence). There are 14 residues in the CDR3. The CDR3 is CASSILAGGLEQFF. CDR3 DNA sequence: TGTGCCAGCAGTATTCTAGCGGGAGGGTTGGAGCAGTTCTTC.

This clonotype showed up many times. The J gene is TRBJ1-1, the V gene TRBV2; a weak D match, TRBD1 (5 bases). The CDR3 totals 13 residues. CDR1 is SNHLY and CDR2 is FYNNEI in the germline V gene. V lost 0 bases and J lost 8, with 10 bases in between. CDR3 sequence reads: CASSEARGWEAFF. The DNA for the CDR3 is TGTGCCAGCAGTGAAGCGCGGGGGTGGGAAGCTTTCTTT.

The chain joins TRBV5-1 to TRBJ1-2; 7 positions match TRBD1. This CDR3 has 13 residues. Germline CDR1 is SGHRS and CDR2 is YFSETQ. V lost 2 bases to trimming and J lost 5 bases; unmatched junction nucleotides: 3. The CDR3 loop reads CASSFDREYGYTF. The CDR3 DNA is TGCGCCAGCAGCTTTGACAGGGAGTATGGCTACACCTTC.

The chain recombines TRBV7-2 with TRBJ2-2; D is unresolved. The V gene lost 1 base and the J gene lost 0 bases, with 6 bases spanning the gap. The CDR3 runs 15 residues. Germline V lookup: CDR1 SGHTA, CDR2 FQGNSA. In nucleotides, the CDR3 is TGTGCCAGCAGCTTAGTCGGAACGAACACCGGGGAGCTGTTTTTT. It specifies CASSLVGTNTGELFF. Full variable domain (rest looked up from reference TRBV7-2 and TRBJ2-2): GAGVSQSPSNKVTEKGKDVELRCDPISGHTALYWYRQSLGQGLEFLIYFQGNSAPDKSGLPSDRFSAERTGGSVSTLTIQRTQQEDSAVYLCASSLVGTNTGELFFGEGSRLTVL.